The clone carrying this T cell receptor beta chain was counted between two and nine times. Its antigen is not identified. The data are from a study of CD8 T cells in ankylosing spondylitis. Regarding the study as a whole: CD8+ cells made up the disease-linked clones, which were relatively rare in peripheral blood. What seemed typical of ankylosing spondylitis blood was a TCR beta motif built from about 8 highly homologous variants.

Trimming took off 6 bases at V and 4 bases at J, with 12 bases between the two ends. Germline CDR1 MDHEN, CDR2 SYDVKM. The CDR3 extends over 13 amino acids. Preparation of TCR beta libraries was done by quantitative 5'-RACE with molecular barcodes. TCRdb processed the 5' RACE reads anew with MiXCR; each CDR3 protein has one entry. The table lists over 600,000 distinct CDR3 sequences, roughly 20% of them singletons. The chain has TRBV28 and TRBJ1-2; D may be TRBD1 (6 bases). This TCR was recovered from a male donor with ankylosing spondylitis. The sample comprised blood, either unsorted or a sorted T cell fraction (not recorded which). The CDR3 spells CASRRTAGYGYTF. The CDR3 DNA reads as TGTGCCAGCAGACGGACAGCAGGCTATGGCTACACCTTC.